Detailed here is one T cell receptor beta chain. The clone's antigen remains unknown. Within one base of it there is no much larger clone, and no base qualities were kept. The data belong to a study of blood T cell repertoires in COVID-19 (dated by TCRdb to 2020 to 2021). Turning to the overall study: The collaborator samples originated in the United States, Italy and Spain and spanned the acute and convalescent phases of COVID-19. The material from the prospective study consisted of cDNA or gDNA derived from T cells, B-cell-depleted T cells, or PBMCs. Deeply sampled blood TCRbeta repertoires from subjects exposed to, actively infected with, or recovered from COVID-19 were included in the dataset. The repertoires were made available in a free public database intended to serve as a resource for research on the immune response to SARS-CoV-2. The samples were drawn from two sources: the first 160 participants of the ongoing ImmuneRACE study, and 1,000 to 1,500 subjects contributed by 6 global collaborators. The sample metadata nearly always contained a de-identified subject ID, COVID-19 status, age in years and sex. Where HLA class I and class II types were available, the types were taken from metadata supplied by the sample provider, not from assay-based typing.

Results and caveats for the whole study, not just this receptor: Clinical and demographic metadata were provided uncurated, with the amount varying by source and participant.

TCRbeta CDR3 regions were amplified from genomic DNA using the immunoSEQ Assay, a bias-controlled multiplex PCR. In the source study's methods: The number of nucleated cells in each sample was estimated by amplification of reference gene primers within the assay. To quantify the absolute abundance of each unique TCRbeta CDR3 rearrangement, sequence reads were collapsed and filtered. For each sample, productive Simpson clonality was calculated as the square root of Simpson's diversity index over productive rearrangements. The immuneACCESS repertoire file appears here via TCRdb, limited to in-frame rearrangements. These files lack a portion of the clones; in checked studies, under half of the deficit traces to unresolved V genes, and the cause of the others is not known. D and trimming come from the DNA, and the V and J calls and clone size come from that table. This sample has about 380,000 clones in its table, and less than 85% of those were observed once. The ten largest clones add up to around 3.4% of the sample.

Collaborating institutions collected whole blood in K2EDTA tubes following their own protocols. For TCRbeta analysis, collaborators shipped samples in one of three forms: frozen whole blood, isolated PBMCs, or DNA extracted from either of those sample types. Spanning cysteine to phenylalanine, the CDR3 consists of 16 amino acids. This entry keeps only the CDR3 DNA: 48 bases, framed from base 1. As encoded in the germline V gene, CDR1 is MGHRA while CDR2 is YSYEKL. Trimming removed 0 bases from V and 8 bases from J, leaving 16 bases between the germline ends. Specimen: peripheral blood. The sequence derives from a woman aged 18 to 35 with acute or convalescent COVID-19. This sequence uses TRBV4-1 and TRBJ1-4, and perhaps TRBD1 as D gene, on 5 matching bases. Here is the DNA: TGCGCCAGCAGCCAAGATCCTGCAGGGTTAGGCGAAAAACTGTTTTTT. It encodes CASSQDPAGLGEKLFF.